This TCR beta chain was captured by sequencing in a study of cytomegalovirus exposure and HLA in healthy donors. Trimming left V 1 base short and J 2 bases short, with 12 bases between. The CDR3 totals 15 residues. Germline CDR1 reads SGHRS; CDR2 reads YFSETQ. About this clone itself: The antigen is not known.

General study points: Earlier analysis yielded a pattern in which most TCR beta V segments were productive about 90% or about 30% of the time. Sequence variants that were highly shared formed a cluster that was likely a sequencing artifact. In a later analysis, most CMV-associated TCR beta chains appeared HLA-restricted. The authors assumed roughly uniform sequencing depth across donors for presence/absence analyses.

PCR amplification relied on 60 Vbeta primers (plus 13 Jbeta primers). The repertoire was sequenced with immunoSEQ multiplex PCR; TCRdb's copy has only in-frame clones and lacks some. The sample lists 310,000 or so clones, roughly 89% occurring once. Material for sequencing was PBMCs. The J gene is TRBJ1-2, the V gene TRBV5-1; TRBD1 is a possible D gene (6 bases). The sequence was collected from a woman under 30 in good health and CMV-seronegative. Written as DNA, the CDR3 is TGCGCCAGCAGCTTGTCAGGGAGGGGGAACTATGGCTACACCTTC. Protein sequence: CASSLSGRGNYGYTF.